This T cell receptor (beta chain) was obtained from a study of cytomegalovirus exposure and HLA in healthy donors. Across the study: The 120 or so validation repertoires were produced on the same platform as the roughly 660 repertoires of the first cohort. This was reported in a later analysis. Study observations and caveats: Cytomegalovirus association was listed for 150 to 200 TCR beta chains. Subsequent analysis revealed that first-cohort TCR clusters tended to co-occur in the 100 to 150 validation repertoires.

The donors were in the approximately 120-subject validation cohort; that cohort was separate from the approximately 700-subject first cohort. Some clones are missing from TCRdb's copy, which holds only in-frame ones; the method was immunoSEQ multiplex PCR. The sample records 130,000 to 150,000 clones, about 91% being singletons. The length of the CDR3 is 15 residues. V lost 4 bases and J 2 bases, leaving 15 bases between the germline ends. The germline V gene encodes CDR1 LGHNA and CDR2 YNFKEQ. A remark on this clone: The antigen remains undetermined.

This sequence originates from a young woman in good health and CMV-seropositive. The rearrangement joins TRBV4-2 to TRBJ2-7; a weak D match, TRBD2 (6 bases). The sample consisted of PBMCs. CDR3 DNA sequence: TGTGCCAGCAGCCTTGGGGCCGGGACTGCCTACGAGCAGTACTTC. The encoded protein is CASSLGAGTAYEQYF.